This entry is about one T cell receptor beta chain. What it binds is not known. 60 Vbeta and 13 Jbeta primers were used in PCR. Study processing details: Unique TCR beta chains numbered 80 million to 95 million in a later analysis, with around 10 million shared. Generated by immunoSEQ multiplex PCR, the TCRdb table keeps only in-frame clones and is missing some. Clonal size and the V and J genes are those of that table, whereas D and trimming came from the DNA. The sample shows 110,000 to 150,000 clones, approximately 70% of them seen only once. The data belong to a study of cytomegalovirus exposure and HLA in healthy donors. Study conclusions and caveats: Later findings reportedly placed an Asian-associated ancestry cluster below the approximately 670-donor mean for N-insertions. Several of the most significant clusters appeared, in a later analysis, to be linked to common viral pathogens.

Germline lookup yields CDR1 ENHRY and CDR2 SYGVKD. The CDR3 spans 15 residues. Trimming cost V 2 bases and J 7 bases; bases outside gene matches: 10. The specimen sequenced was PBMCs. The TCR was taken from a human donor in good health. The V and J genes are TRBV10-3 and TRBJ1-2; 7 nucleotides line up with TRBD1. The CDR3 loop is CAISEPTGSWSGYTF. CDR3 bases: TGTGCCATCAGTGAGCCGACAGGGTCCTGGTCTGGCTACACCTTC.